The 28 T cell receptor beta chains reported below all come from one sample, sequenced in a study of CD8+ T cells in alopecia areata. Investigators isolated RNA and reverse transcribed it into cDNA to act as the sequencing template. The data were produced by immunoSEQ multiplex PCR, yet TCRdb's version contains in-frame clones alone and is incomplete. The table records around 120,000 clones, more than 30% of them present only once. Material for sequencing was CD4+ T cells sorted from blood. These receptors all come from a human donor with alopecia areata.

The chain joins TRBV2 to TRBJ2-7; no firm D call. V lost 7 bases to trimming and J lost 2 bases, with 6 bases between them. This CDR3 has 11 residues. Germline CDR1 and CDR2: SNHLY and FYNNEI. The DNA of the CDR3 is TGTGCCAGCACTCAAGCCTACGAGCAGTACTTC. Translating gives CASTQAYEQYF.

The chain uses TRBV2 and TRBJ2-4; D might be TRBD1 or TRBD2, each matching 7 bases. CDR3 length: 14 residues. V was clipped by 6 bases and J by 8 bases, with 17 bases between them. CDR1 and CDR2 (germline): SNHLY, FYNNEI. The CDR3 here is CASSQGGPMDIQYF. The CDR3 DNA follows: TGTGCCAGCAGCCAGGGGGGGCCGATGGACATTCAGTACTTC.

The chain combines TRBV7-3 with TRBJ2-3; D remains unclear. The V gene lost 5 bases and the J gene lost 5 bases, with 8 bases spanning the gap. CDR3 length: 12 residues. Per germline, CDR1 SGHTA and CDR2 FQGTGA. Here the CDR3 reads CASSPHRDTQYF. CDR3 nucleotide sequence: TGTGCCAGCAGCCCACACAGAGATACGCAGTATTTT.

The chain combines TRBV7-2 with TRBJ2-5; 7 positions agree with TRBD2. The V segment lost 2 bases and the J segment 5 bases; nucleotides outside the gene matches: 11. Looked up from germline, CDR1 is SGHTA and CDR2 is FQGNSA. The CDR3 extends over 16 amino acids. For the CDR3, the DNA is TGTGCCAGCAGCTTATCCGTTGCGGGAGCACGGGAGACCCAGTACTTC. Translation gives CASSLSVAGARETQYF.

Regarding this clone: The same CDR3 arises from other DNA sequences in this sample as well. This chain uses TRBV5-1 with TRBJ2-5; D unresolved. Germline-derived CDR1 and CDR2 are SGHRS and YFSETQ. CDR3 length: 12 residues. V lost 0 bases, J lost 3 bases, and 3 bases lay in between. CDR3 loop: CASSLGEETQYF. The CDR3 DNA sequence: TGCGCCAGCAGCTTGGGCGAAGAGACCCAGTACTTC.

This clone came up a few times. A much larger clone lies a single base off, so this may be a read error. Other DNA sequences in the sample encode the same CDR3. The chain is built from TRBV4-1 and TRBJ2-5; 7 bases are shared with TRBD1. Germline CDR1 reads MGHRA; CDR2 reads YSYEKL. The V segment lost 5 bases and the J segment 2 bases; nucleotides outside the gene matches: 2. The CDR3 is 13 residues long. The DNA for the CDR3 is TGCGCCAGCAGCTCGGGACAGCAAGAGACCCAGTACTTC. Amino acid sequence: CASSSGQQETQYF.

The chain recombines TRBV5-1 with TRBJ2-7; 7 bases fit TRBD1. V shed 3 bases, J shed 5 bases, and the junction held 8 bases outside the gene matches. Germline lookup yields CDR1 SGHRS and CDR2 YFSETQ. This CDR3 is 14 amino acids long. Written as DNA, the CDR3 is TGCGCCAGCAGCTCACAGGGGATCTCGAACGAGCAGTACTTC. Protein product: CASSSQGISNEQYF.

The chain uses TRBV5-4 and TRBJ2-1, with D tentatively TRBD2 (5 bases). This CDR3 region has 14 residues. The ends were cut back, 2 bases at V and 1 base at J, with 7 bases in the middle. Germline V gives CDR1 SGHNT, CDR2 YYREEE (reference sequence). The CDR3 sequence: CASSLTGSYNEQFF. In nucleotides, the CDR3 is TGTGCCAGCAGCTTAACGGGATCCTACAATGAGCAGTTCTTC.

There are a few counts of this clone. V gene TRBV6-1 combines with J gene TRBJ2-5, with TRBD2 identical over 11 bases. This CDR3 is built from 17 residues. Per the germline V gene, CDR1 is MNHNS and CDR2 is SASEGT. After removal of 3 bases from V and 4 bases from J, the junction contained 10 bases not matched to a gene. CDR3 in amino acids: CASSDRLAGSSGETQYF. In DNA form, the CDR3 reads TGTGCCAGCAGTGACCGACTAGCGGGGTCCTCAGGAGAGACCCAGTACTTC.

The chain carries TRBV6-6 and TRBJ2-1; the D gene could be TRBD1 or TRBD2 (5 bases each). Trimming cost V 7 bases and J 6 bases, with 16 bases left between them. The CDR3 contains 14 residues. Germline lookup yields CDR1 MNHNY and CDR2 SVGAGI (reference sequence). The CDR3 reads CASTPLNGANEQFF. CDR3 DNA sequence: TGTGCCAGCACCCCGCTTAACGGGGCCAATGAGCAGTTCTTC.

This chain links TRBV5-1 with TRBJ2-3; D unclear. CDR1 is SGHRS, CDR2 YFSETQ, per germline. Trimming stripped 0 bases from V and 0 bases from J, with 11 bases between. The CDR3 spans 16 residues. CDR3 loop: CASSLARRQSTDTQYF. CDR3 nucleotides: TGCGCCAGCAGCTTGGCTCGTAGGCAGAGCACAGATACGCAGTATTTT.

V gene TRBV19 combines with J gene TRBJ1-1; 7 bases map to TRBD1. J lost 4 bases, V lost 2 bases, and 4 bases had no gene match. The CDR3 has 14 amino acids. The germline V gene encodes CDR1 LNHDA and CDR2 SQIVND (reference sequence). The CDR3 coding sequence is TGTGCCAGTAGTATAATCAGGGGGGGCACTGAAGCTTTCTTT. This codes for CASSIIRGGTEAFF.

This clone was seen more than once but under ten times. The rearrangement uses TRBV29-1 and TRBJ2-7, with 8 bases lining up with TRBD2. The length of the CDR3 is 14 residues. CDR1 and CDR2 (germline): SQVTM, ANQGSEA. Trimming cost V 4 bases and J 2 bases; bases outside gene matches: 7. This chain's CDR3 is CSVAASGYAYEQYF. DNA of the CDR3: TGCAGCGTTGCGGCTAGCGGGTACGCCTACGAGCAGTACTTC.

The CDR3 DNA sequence: TGCGCCAGCAGCTTGGGAACGGGAGGGCAGAATGAGCAGTTCTTC. Translation gives CASSLGTGGQNEQFF. This chain uses TRBV5-1 with TRBJ2-1, with 8 bases that match TRBD2. Germline assignment: CDR1 SGHRS and CDR2 YFSETQ. V shed 0 bases, J shed 7 bases, and the junction held 6 bases outside the gene matches. The CDR3 totals 15 residues. The full variable domain, its missing parts supplied by reference TRBV5-1 and TRBJ2-1, is KAGVTQTPRYLIKTRGQQVTLSCSPISGHRSVSWYQQTPGQGLQFLFEYFSETQRNKGNFPGRFSGRQFSNSRSEMNVSTLELGDSALYLCASSLGTGGQNEQFFGPGTRLTVL.

This rearrangement joins TRBV29-1 to TRBJ2-2; 7 bases are a match to TRBD2. This CDR3 has 14 residues. The junction had 8 bases not matched to a gene; V was cut back by 7 bases and J by 3 bases. Germline values: CDR1 SQVTM, CDR2 ANQGSEA. CDR3 amino acids: CSAGEGTYTGELFF. The CDR3 DNA follows: TGCAGCGCTGGGGAGGGGACGTACACCGGGGAGCTGTTTTTT.

The chain combines TRBV7-9 with TRBJ2-1, with D uncertain. CDR1 and CDR2 from the germline V gene are SEHNR and FQNEAQ (reference sequence). With 3 bases removed from V and 5 bases from J, the gap between germline ends came to 20 bases. CDR3 length equals 17 residues. CDR3 nucleotides: TGTGCCAGCAGCTTTCCATACGCCGGGCGACCGAACAATGAGCAGTTCTTC. As protein: CASSFPYAGRPNNEQFF.

The chain is built from TRBV30 and TRBJ1-2, with 7 nucleotides matching TRBD1. The CDR3 spans 13 residues. The germline gives CDR1 GTSNPN, CDR2 SVGIG (reference sequence). J gave up 7 bases and V 5 bases, and 10 bases lay outside the gene matches. As DNA, the CDR3 is TGTGCCTGGGATCAGGGGGTCGGTGGTGGCTACACCTTC. This translates into CAWDQGVGGGYTF. The variable domain in full, completed from reference TRBV30 and TRBJ1-2, reads SQTIHQWPATLVQPVGSPLSLECTVEGTSNPNLYWYRQAAGRGLQLLFYSVGIGQISSEVPQNLSASRPQDRQFILSSKKLLLSDSGFYLCAWDQGVGGGYTFGSGTRLTVV.

This clone came up a few times. The chain couples TRBV28 to TRBJ2-3; tentatively, D is TRBD2 (5 bases). V lost 8 bases and J lost 5, with 23 bases in between. Looked up from germline, CDR1 is MDHEN and CDR2 is SYDVKM. CDR3 size: 16 residues. The CDR3: CASRFHRRMVGDTQYF. The DNA for the CDR3 is TGTGCCAGCCGCTTTCATAGGAGGATGGTAGGAGATACGCAGTATTTT. The full variable domain, rest sourced from reference TRBV28 and TRBJ2-3, is DVKVTQSSRYLVKRTGEKVFLECVQDMDHENMFWYRQDPGLGLRLIYFSYDVKMKEKGDIPEGYSVSREKKERFSLILESASTNQTSMYLCASRFHRRMVGDTQYFGPGTRLTVL.

This chain joins TRBV7-2 and TRBJ2-5; no reliable D call. The CDR3 is made up of 12 amino acids. V was shortened by 1 base and J by 5 bases, with 5 bases between the two germline ends. CDR1 and CDR2 from the germline V gene are SGHTA and FQGNSA. The CDR3: CASSLDGETQYF. CDR3 bases: TGTGCCAGCAGCTTAGATGGGGAGACCCAGTACTTC.

This chain links TRBV4-3 with TRBJ2-7; D call uncertain. In germline, CDR1 is LGHNA, CDR2 YSLEER. The V end lost 2 bases, the J end lost 4 bases, and 18 bases lay between the germline ends. The CDR3 is made up of 16 amino acids. Here the CDR3 DNA reads TGCGCCAGCAGCCAATACCTCCCCGCTGCCCAATACGAGCAGTACTTC. This encodes CASSQYLPAAQYEQYF.

The rearrangement links TRBV29-1 to TRBJ2-3; TRBD1 agrees at 7 bases. The germline V gene encodes CDR1 SQVTM and CDR2 ANQGSEA. The CDR3 has 14 amino acids. V lost 6 bases to trimming and J lost 2 bases; unmatched junction nucleotides: 8. This CDR3 reads CSVAPGQYTDTQYF. The CDR3 DNA follows: TGCAGCGTCGCCCCGGGACAGTACACAGATACGCAGTATTTT.

This clone was counted only a few times. This sequence joins TRBV5-1 and TRBJ2-3, with a tentative D call TRBD2 (5 bases). V was pared by 3 bases and J by 0 bases, with 14 bases between. Germline loops: CDR1 SGHRS, CDR2 YFSETQ. The CDR3 runs to 16 residues. The CDR3 sequence is CASSSEAQTSTDTQYF. CDR3 nucleotides: TGCGCCAGCAGCTCGGAGGCCCAGACTAGCACAGATACGCAGTATTTT.

This clone was picked up a small number of times. This rearrangement joins TRBV10-3 to TRBJ2-5, with D hard to call. The germline V gene encodes CDR1 ENHRY and CDR2 SYGVKD. The length of the CDR3 is 11 residues. Trimming pared 3 bases from V and 2 bases from J, leaving 1 base between. CDR3 bases: TGTGCCATCAGTGAACAAGAGACCCAGTACTTC. This codes for CAISEQETQYF.

The rearrangement uses TRBV15 and TRBJ1-1; no reliable D call. Trimming took 0 bases from V and 2 from J, leaving 10 bases between them. The germline V gene has CDR1 LNHNV and CDR2 YYDKDF (reference sequence). This CDR3 has 15 residues. The CDR3 nucleotides read TGTGCCACCAGCAGAGATAAGGCGGAAAACACTGAAGCTTTCTTT. Protein product: CATSRDKAENTEAFF.

The chain has TRBV29-1 and TRBJ1-2; 11 bases fit TRBD1. Looked up from germline, CDR1 is SQVTM and CDR2 is ANQGSEA. This CDR3 is built from 12 residues. Unmatched junction bases numbered 10, after V lost 7 bases and J lost 12 bases. CDR3: CSDLSGTGGHTF. The CDR3 DNA follows: TGCAGCGACCTTTCCGGGACAGGGGGTCACACCTTC.

This clone was seen more than once but under ten times. V usage is TRBV5-1 and J usage is TRBJ2-1; D ambiguous. The germline V gene encodes CDR1 SGHRS and CDR2 YFSETQ. V was shortened by 3 bases and J by 10 bases, with 11 bases between the two germline ends. The CDR3 covers 12 residues. The CDR3, as DNA: TGCGCCAGCAGCTCACGTGGAGAGGAGCAGTTCTTC. This gives the protein CASSSRGEEQFF.

CDR3 region: CAWAGRGGTEAFF. The DNA of the CDR3 is TGTGCCTGGGCTGGCAGGGGCGGGACTGAAGCTTTCTTT. V is TRBV30 and J is TRBJ1-1; a possible D gene is TRBD1 (6 bases). The CDR3 extends over 13 amino acids. Germline V CDR1 and CDR2: GTSNPN, SVGIG (reference sequence). Trimming stripped 5 bases from V and 5 bases from J, with 15 bases between. Filled out from reference TRBV30 and TRBJ1-1, the complete variable domain reads SQTIHQWPATLVQPVGSPLSLECTVEGTSNPNLYWYRQAAGRGLQLLFYSVGIGQISSEVPQNLSASRPQDRQFILSSKKLLLSDSGFYLCAWAGRGGTEAFFGQGTRLTVV.

V usage is TRBV28 and J usage is TRBJ1-6, with 7 bases aligning to TRBD1. This CDR3 is built from 13 residues. Germline V gene sequence: CDR1 MDHEN, CDR2 SYDVKM. The V segment lost 6 bases and the J segment 7 bases; nucleotides outside the gene matches: 3. CDR3 loop: CASRTGNNSPLHF. For the CDR3, the DNA is TGTGCCAGCAGGACAGGGAACAATTCACCCCTCCACTTT.